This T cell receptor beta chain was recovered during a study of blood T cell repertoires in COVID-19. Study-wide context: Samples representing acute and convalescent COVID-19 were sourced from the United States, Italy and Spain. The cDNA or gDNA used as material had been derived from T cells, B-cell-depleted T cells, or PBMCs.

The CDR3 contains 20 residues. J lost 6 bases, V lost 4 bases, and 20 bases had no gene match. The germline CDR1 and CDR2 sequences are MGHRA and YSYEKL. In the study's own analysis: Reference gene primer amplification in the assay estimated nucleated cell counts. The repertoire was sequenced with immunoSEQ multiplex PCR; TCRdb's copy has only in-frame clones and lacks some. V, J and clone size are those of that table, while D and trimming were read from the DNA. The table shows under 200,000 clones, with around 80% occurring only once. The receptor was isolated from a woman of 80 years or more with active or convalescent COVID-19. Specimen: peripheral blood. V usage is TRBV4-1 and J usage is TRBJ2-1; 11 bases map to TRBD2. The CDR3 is CASSLVTLAGVTSGGNEQFF. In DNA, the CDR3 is TGCGCCAGCAGCCTAGTGACACTAGCGGGGGTTACCTCAGGCGGCAATGAGCAGTTCTTC.